These T cell receptor beta chains were read from a single sample in a study of cytomegalovirus exposure and HLA in healthy donors. Method: immunoSEQ multiplex PCR; TCRdb's copy keeps in-frame clones and lacks some. The sample holds 95,000 to 150,000 clones, roughly 14% seen once. Sequenced input: PBMCs. Receptors originate from a young woman in good health and CMV-seronegative. The CDR3 runs from the conserved cysteine through the conserved F or W. D genes are given only for firm matches. The size of a clone is reported for some rows only, either as once, few or many, or as a class for expanded clones.

-	TRBJ2-1	TRBV5-3	16	-	CARSIRGPSSYNEQFF	TGTGCCAGAAGCATACGTGGTCCCAGCTCCTACAATGAGCAGTTCTTC
-	TRBJ2-2	TRBV5-8	16	-	CASSFYQGTNTGELFF	TGTGCCAGCAGCTTTTATCAGGGGACCAACACCGGGGAGCTGTTTTTT
-	TRBJ2-1	TRBV11-1	13	TRBD1	CASSLSNRGEQFF	TGTGCCAGCAGCCTCTCCAACAGGGGTGAGCAGTTCTTC
few	TRBJ2-5	TRBV7-9	13	-	CASNFYAEETQYF	TGTGCCAGCAACTTTTATGCGGAAGAGACCCAGTACTTC
few	TRBJ2-1	TRBV5-1	15	TRBD2	CASSLLAGSYNEQFF	TGCGCCAGCAGCTTACTAGCGGGCTCCTACAATGAGCAGTTCTTC
few	TRBJ2-3	TRBV6-4	13	TRBD1	CASSTDRADTQYF	TGTGCCAGCAGTACCGACAGGGCAGATACGCAGTATTTT
-	TRBJ1-5	TRBV7-9	13	-	CASSSRQLQPQHF	TGTGCCAGCAGCTCCCGACAGCTTCAGCCCCAGCATTTT
few	TRBJ2-5	TRBV6-1	14	-	CASGLDGSGETQYF	TGTGCCAGCGGACTGGACGGGTCAGGAGAGACCCAGTACTTC
few	TRBJ2-3	TRBV5-1	14	-	CASSLARRTDTQYF	TGCGCCAGCAGCCTGGCCCGGAGGACAGATACGCAGTATTTT
few	TRBJ1-2	TRBV15	15	-	CATSRDGGGGYGYTF	TGTGCCACCAGCAGAGACGGGGGGGGCGGCTATGGCTACACCTTC
few	TRBJ1-3	TRBV28	17	TRBD1	CASSLGTGELSGNTIYF	TGTGCCAGCAGTTTAGGAACAGGGGAGCTAAGTGGAAACACCATATATTTT
few	TRBJ1-6	TRBV9	16	TRBD1	CASSPRGQGQDSPLHF	TGTGCCAGCAGCCCCAGGGGACAGGGGCAGGATTCACCCCTCCACTTT
many	TRBJ2-7	TRBV7-6	17	TRBD2	CASSLFGGSGIFAEQYF	TGTGCCAGCAGCTTATTTGGTGGTAGCGGGATATTCGCCGAGCAGTACTTC
few	TRBJ2-1	TRBV29-1	15	TRBD2	CSVGEPSGVFNEQFF	TGCAGCGTTGGGGAACCTAGCGGGGTTTTTAATGAGCAGTTCTTC
-	TRBJ2-3	TRBV15	15	TRBD2	CATSRPGGFTDTQYF	TGTGCCACCAGCAGACCCGGGGGGTTCACAGATACGCAGTATTTT
-	TRBJ1-1	TRBV25-1	13	-	CASSARGATEAFF	TGTGCCAGCAGTGCCCGCGGGGCCACTGAAGCTTTCTTT
few	TRBJ2-3	TRBV10-2	17	-	CASSESVLDPSTDTQYF	TGCGCCAGCAGTGAGTCGGTACTAGATCCTAGCACAGATACGCAGTATTTT
few	TRBJ1-2	TRBV5-1	14	-	CASSVGGEGYGYTF	TGCGCCAGCAGCGTGGGAGGGGAGGGCTATGGCTACACCTTC
-	TRBJ1-2	TRBV5-4	13	-	CASSLPANYCYTF	TGTGCCAGCAGCTTGCCGGCCAACTATTGCTACACCTTC
few	TRBJ1-1	TRBV6-1	18	-	CASSATGLLRHMNTEAFF	TGTGCCAGCAGTGCCACAGGTCTACTTAGACATATGAACACTGAAGCTTTCTTT
few	TRBJ1-2	TRBV20-1	11	-	CSARQGYGYTF	TGCAGTGCTAGACAGGGGTATGGCTACACCTTC
few	TRBJ2-7	TRBV15	17	TRBD2	CATSRGRTSGGASEQYF	TGTGCCACCAGCAGAGGTCGAACTAGCGGGGGGGCGTCGGAGCAGTACTTC
-	TRBJ2-3	TRBV2	14	TRBD2	CASTNPGGTDTQYF	TGTGCCAGCACCAATCCGGGGGGGACGGATACGCAGTATTTT
-	TRBJ2-2	TRBV10-3	14	-	CAIRDSGYTGELFF	TGTGCCATCAGGGACTCCGGGTACACCGGGGAGCTGTTTTTT
-	TRBJ2-1	TRBV6-5	14	TRBD2	CASTPGTSSGEQFF	TGTGCCAGCACCCCTGGGACTAGCTCAGGGGAGCAGTTCTTC
few	TRBJ2-3	TRBV28	15	-	CASNPQGSPTDTQYF	TGTGCCAGCAATCCCCAGGGGAGTCCTACAGATACGCAGTATTTT
-	TRBJ2-1	TRBV27	12	-	CASTGFYNEQFF	TGTGCCAGCACAGGGTTCTACAATGAGCAGTTCTTC
-	TRBJ2-2	TRBV7-3	12	-	CASSPSPGELFF	TGTGCCAGCAGCCCTAGTCCCGGGGAGCTGTTTTTT
few	TRBJ2-2	TRBV14	16	-	CASSQEEWGATGELFF	TGTGCCAGCAGCCAAGAGGAATGGGGAGCCACCGGGGAGCTGTTTTTT
few	TRBJ2-3	TRBV5-1	15	TRBD2	CASSLPSGGSDTQYF	TGCGCCAGCAGCTTGCCTAGCGGGGGATCAGATACGCAGTATTTT
-	TRBJ2-1	TRBV7-9	15	TRBD2	CASSYRGGRVNEQFF	TGTGCCAGCAGCTATAGGGGCGGGAGGGTAAATGAGCAGTTCTTC
-	TRBJ2-7	TRBV4-2	17	TRBD2	CASSQERSGGALFEQYF	TGTGCCAGCAGCCAAGAGAGAAGCGGGGGGGCCCTATTCGAGCAGTACTTC
-	TRBJ2-5	TRBV7-6	16	TRBD1	CASSTRTGTNQETQYF	TGTGCCAGCAGCACCAGGACAGGGACGAACCAAGAGACCCAGTACTTC
-	TRBJ2-5	TRBV7-3	16	TRBD2	CASSLRTSGSQETQYF	TGTGCCAGCAGCTTAAGGACTAGCGGGAGCCAAGAGACCCAGTACTTC
few	TRBJ2-3	TRBV30	19	TRBD2	CAWSTPPGAKRGRTDTQYF	TGTGCCTGGAGTACGCCACCCGGTGCCAAGCGGGGGCGCACAGATACGCAGTATTTT
-	TRBJ2-7	TRBV5-1	14	TRBD2	CASNQAGVPYEQYF	TGCGCCAGCAACCAAGCGGGAGTACCCTACGAGCAGTACTTC
-	TRBJ2-7	TRBV7-8	14	TRBD1	CASSLGGTAYEQYF	TGTGCCAGCAGCTTAGGAGGGACAGCGTACGAGCAGTACTTC
-	TRBJ2-7	TRBV2	14	TRBD1	CASRAGTGVYEQYF	TGTGCCAGCAGGGCAGGGACAGGGGTCTACGAGCAGTACTTC
-	TRBJ2-3	TRBV30	13	-	CAWSVRGADTQYF	TGTGCCTGGAGTGTAAGGGGTGCAGATACGCAGTATTTT
-	TRBJ1-3	TRBV30	15	-	CAWSADSANQNTIYF	TGTGCCTGGAGTGCTGACAGCGCAAACCAAAACACCATATATTTT
few	TRBJ2-5	TRBV6-1	13	-	CASSDRWRETQYF	TGTGCCAGCAGTGACCGTTGGAGAGAGACCCAGTACTTC
-	TRBJ2-7	TRBV5-1	14	-	CASSSLGVGNEQYF	TGCGCCAGCAGCTCCCTCGGGGTCGGAAACGAGCAGTACTTC